The T cell receptor (beta chain) under discussion was sequenced for a study of blood T cell repertoires in COVID-19. Sequenced by immunoSEQ multiplex PCR; TCRdb stores in-frame clones only, minus some. The data show about 67,000 clones, roughly 90% seen once. The V gene's germline CDR1 is SGHDT and CDR2 YYEEEE. The CDR3 has 17 residues. The V and J ends lost 3 bases and 5 bases respectively, with 18 bases between them. Sequenced material: peripheral blood. This chain uses TRBV5-6 with TRBJ1-6; a possible D gene is TRBD1 (6 bases). This receptor was taken from a man aged 50 to 60 with active COVID-19. CDR3 region: CASSYQATGIDNSPLHF. The CDR3 coding sequence is TGTGCCAGCAGCTATCAGGCGACAGGTATCGATAATTCACCCCTCCACTTT.